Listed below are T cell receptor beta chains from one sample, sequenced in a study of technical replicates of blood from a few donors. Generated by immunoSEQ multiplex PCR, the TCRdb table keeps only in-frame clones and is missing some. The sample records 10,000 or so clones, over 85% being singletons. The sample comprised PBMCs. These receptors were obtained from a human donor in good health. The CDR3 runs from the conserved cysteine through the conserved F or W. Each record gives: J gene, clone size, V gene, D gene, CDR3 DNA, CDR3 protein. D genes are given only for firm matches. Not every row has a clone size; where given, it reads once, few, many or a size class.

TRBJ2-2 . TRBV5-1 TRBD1 TGCGCCAGCAGCTCTACCGGGACAGGGAACACCGGGGAGCTGTTTTTT CASSSTGTGNTGELFF
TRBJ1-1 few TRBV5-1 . TGCGCCAGCAGCTTGGACGGACAGTGGGGAGCTTTCTTT CASSLDGQWGAFF
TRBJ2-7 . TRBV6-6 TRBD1 TGTGCCAGCAGTTACTCGTCGGGACAGGTCTACGAGCAGTACTTC CASSYSSGQVYEQYF
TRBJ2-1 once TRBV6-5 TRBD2 TGTGCCAGCAGTTACCGGACTAGCGGGAGTAATGAGCAGTTCTTC CASSYRTSGSNEQFF
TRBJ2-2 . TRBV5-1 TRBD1 TGCGCCAGCAGCTTGGAACAGGGGGCGAACACCGGGGAGCTGTTTTTT CASSLEQGANTGELFF
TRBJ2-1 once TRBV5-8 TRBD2 TGTGCCAGCAGCCTTAGACTAGCGGGTTACAATGAGCAGTTCTTC CASSLRLAGYNEQFF
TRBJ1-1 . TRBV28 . TGTGCCAGCGGACAGATAGAAGCTTTCTTT CASGQIEAFF
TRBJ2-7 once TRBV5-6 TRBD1 TGTGCCAGCAGCTTGTTCTGGGGGACAGGGGGCGCCGTGCAGTACTTC CASSLFWGTGGAVQYF
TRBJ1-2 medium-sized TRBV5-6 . TGTGCCAGCAGCTTTGGCGGTCCCCTGATTGACTACACCTTC CASSFGGPLIDYTF
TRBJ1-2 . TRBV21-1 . TGTGCCAGCAGACAAGGGACAGGAGTAAACTATGGCTACACCTTC CASRQGTGVNYGYTF
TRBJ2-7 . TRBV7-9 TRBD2 TGTGCCAGCAGCTTAGCAAGCGGGAGGTACGAGCAGTACTTC CASSLASGRYEQYF
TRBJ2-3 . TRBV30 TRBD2 TGTGCCTGGAGGAAACTAGCGGTTAGCACAGATACGCAGTATTTT CAWRKLAVSTDTQYF
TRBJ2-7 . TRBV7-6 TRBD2 TGTGCCAGCAGCGTAGCGGGGAGGGGTTTCGACGAGCAGTACTTC CASSVAGRGFDEQYF
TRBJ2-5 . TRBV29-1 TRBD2 TGCAGCGGCCCCTGGATGCGGCGGGGGGAGACCCAGTACTTC CSGPWMRRGETQYF
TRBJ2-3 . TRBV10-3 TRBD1 TGTGCCATCAGTGATACCGGGACAGGGAGGACAGATACGCAGTATTTT CAISDTGTGRTDTQYF
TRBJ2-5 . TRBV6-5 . TGTGCCAGCAGCGGGAGAATCCAAGAGACCCAGTACTTC CASSGRIQETQYF
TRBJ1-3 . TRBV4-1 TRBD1 TGCGCCAGCAGCCCTACAGGGGCTGGAAACACCATATATTTT CASSPTGAGNTIYF
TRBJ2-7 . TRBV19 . TGTGCCAGTAGTATTTCCAGGGTCTCCTACGAGCAGTACTTC CASSISRVSYEQYF
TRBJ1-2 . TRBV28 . TGTGCCAGCAGTTGGCTCCCACGCCGCTATGGCTACACCTTC CASSWLPRRYGYTF
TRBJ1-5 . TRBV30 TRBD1 TGTGCCTGGAGCCCCGGGACAGGGGGGTCGGGGATAGGCAATCAGCCCCAGCATTTT CAWSPGTGGSGIGNQPQHF
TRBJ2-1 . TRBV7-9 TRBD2 TGTGCCAGCAGCCTTAGCGGGAGCTCCTACAATGAGCAGTTCTTC CASSLSGSSYNEQFF
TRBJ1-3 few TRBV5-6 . TGTGCCAGCAGCCTTTTAAACACCATATATTTT CASSLLNTIYF
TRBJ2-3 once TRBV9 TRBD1 TGTGCCAGCAGCGGACAGACAGGGAATACGCAGTATTTT CASSGQTGNTQYF
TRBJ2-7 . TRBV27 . TGTGCCAGCAGTCAGTCCAGCGGAACCTACGAGCAGTACTTC CASSQSSGTYEQYF
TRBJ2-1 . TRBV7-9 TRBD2 TGTGCCAGCAGCCGCGGAACTAGCGGGTACAATGAGCAGTTCTTC CASSRGTSGYNEQFF
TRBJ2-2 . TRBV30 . TGTGCCTGGAGTGTTCGCACCGGGGAGCTGTTTTTT CAWSVRTGELFF
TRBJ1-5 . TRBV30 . TGTGCCTGGGTAAAAGGAGATCAGCCCCAGCATTTT CAWVKGDQPQHF
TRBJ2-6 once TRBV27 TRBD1 TGTGCCAGCAGTCTAATCCCCGGGACAGGGACGTCGGGGGCCAACGTCCTGACTTTC CASSLIPGTGTSGANVLTF
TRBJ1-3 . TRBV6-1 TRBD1 TGTGCCAGCAGCGTACAGGGGGCGACGGGAAACACCATATATTTT CASSVQGATGNTIYF
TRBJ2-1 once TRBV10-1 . TGCGCCAGCAGTGAGTCGGGGCTAGGCAATGAGCAGTTCTTC CASSESGLGNEQFF
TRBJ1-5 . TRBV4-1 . TGCGCCAGCAGCCCGGAGTTGGGAGGCAATCAGCCCCAGCATTTT CASSPELGGNQPQHF
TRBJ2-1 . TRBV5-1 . TGCGCCAGTCATCGAGGAGCCCCCTACAATGAGCAGTTCTTC CASHRGAPYNEQFF
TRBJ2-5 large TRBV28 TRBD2 TGTGCCAGCACCGCAGGGCGGGAGGGGGGGGAGACCCAGTACTTC CASTAGREGGETQYF
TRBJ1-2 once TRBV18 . TGTGCCAGCTCACCTCCGGCAGGGCTTGGCTACACCTTC CASSPPAGLGYTF